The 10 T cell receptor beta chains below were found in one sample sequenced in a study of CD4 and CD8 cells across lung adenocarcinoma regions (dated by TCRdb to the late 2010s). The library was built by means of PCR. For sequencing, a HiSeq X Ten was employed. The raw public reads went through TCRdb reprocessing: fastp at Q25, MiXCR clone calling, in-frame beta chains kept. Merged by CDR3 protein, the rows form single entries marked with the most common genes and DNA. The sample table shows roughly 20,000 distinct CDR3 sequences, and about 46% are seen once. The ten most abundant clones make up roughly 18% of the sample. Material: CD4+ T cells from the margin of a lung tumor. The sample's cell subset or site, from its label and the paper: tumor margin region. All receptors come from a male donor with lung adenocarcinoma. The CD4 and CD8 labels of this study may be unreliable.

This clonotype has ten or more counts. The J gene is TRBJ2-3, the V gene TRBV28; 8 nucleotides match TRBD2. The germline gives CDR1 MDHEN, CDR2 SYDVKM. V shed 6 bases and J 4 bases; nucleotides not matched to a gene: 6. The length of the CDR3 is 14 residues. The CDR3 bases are TGTGCCAGCAGCCAAGCGGGAGTCCCAGATACGCAGTATTTT. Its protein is CASSQAGVPDTQYF.

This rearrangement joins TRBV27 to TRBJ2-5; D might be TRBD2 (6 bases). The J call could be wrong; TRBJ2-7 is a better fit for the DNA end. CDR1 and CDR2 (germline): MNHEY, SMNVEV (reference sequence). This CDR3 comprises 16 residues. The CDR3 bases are TGTGCCAGCAGTCCAAAGCCCCTTGGAGGGGCAGCCGAGCAGTACTTC. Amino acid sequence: CASSPKPLGGAAEQYF.

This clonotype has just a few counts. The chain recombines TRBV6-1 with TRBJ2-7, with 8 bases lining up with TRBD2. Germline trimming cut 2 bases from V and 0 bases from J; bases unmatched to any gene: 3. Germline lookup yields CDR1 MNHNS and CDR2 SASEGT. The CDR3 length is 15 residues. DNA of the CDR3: TGTGCCAGCAGTGAATGGGCGGGGGGCTCCTACGAGCAGTACTTC. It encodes CASSEWAGGSYEQYF.

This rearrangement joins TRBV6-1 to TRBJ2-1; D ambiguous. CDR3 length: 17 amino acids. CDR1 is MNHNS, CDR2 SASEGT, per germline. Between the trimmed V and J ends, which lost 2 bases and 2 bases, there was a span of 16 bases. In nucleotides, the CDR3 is TGTGCCAGCAGTGAAATCCGCGGCTACCTTACCTACAATGAGCAGTTCTTC. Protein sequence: CASSEIRGYLTYNEQFF.

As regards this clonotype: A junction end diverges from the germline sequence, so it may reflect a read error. The CDR3 DNA reads as TGCGGCGGCAGGGGGGTGGGAGCCACAGATATGCAGTACTTT. It yields the protein CGGRGVGATDMQYF. The chain has TRBV10-2 and TRBJ2-3, with a weak D call TRBD1 (7 bases). Germline V gene sequence: CDR1 WSHSY, CDR2 SAAADI. This CDR3 has 14 residues.

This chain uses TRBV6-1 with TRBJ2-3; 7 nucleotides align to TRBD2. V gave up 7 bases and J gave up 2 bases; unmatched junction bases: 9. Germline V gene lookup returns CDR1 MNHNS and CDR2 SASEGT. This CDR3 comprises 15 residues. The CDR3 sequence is CASTWASGPTDTQYF. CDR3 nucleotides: TGTGCCAGCACCTGGGCTAGCGGACCCACAGATACGCAGTATTTT.

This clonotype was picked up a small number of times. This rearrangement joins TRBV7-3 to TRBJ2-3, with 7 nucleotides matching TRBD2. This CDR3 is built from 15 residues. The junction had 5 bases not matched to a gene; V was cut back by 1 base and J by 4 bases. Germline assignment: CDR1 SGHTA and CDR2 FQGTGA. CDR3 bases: TGTGCCAGCAGCTTAATGGGCGGGAGAGCAGATACGCAGTATTTT. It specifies CASSLMGGRADTQYF. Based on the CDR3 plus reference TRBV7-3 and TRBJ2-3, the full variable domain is GAGVSQTPSNKVTEKGKYVELRCDPISGHTALYWYRQSLGQGPEFLIYFQGTGAADDSGLPNDRFFAVRPEGSVSTLKIQRTERGDSAVYLCASSLMGGRADTQYFGPGTRLTVL.

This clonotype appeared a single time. CDR3 loop: CASSLSWDNEQFF. The CDR3 DNA reads TGTGCCAGCAGCCTCAGCTGGGACAATGAGCAGTTCTTC. The chain uses TRBV11-3 and TRBJ2-1; no clear D. This CDR3 spans 13 amino acids. V gave up 5 bases and J gave up 5 bases, with 10 bases separating them. CDR1 is SGHNT, CDR2 YENEEA, per germline.

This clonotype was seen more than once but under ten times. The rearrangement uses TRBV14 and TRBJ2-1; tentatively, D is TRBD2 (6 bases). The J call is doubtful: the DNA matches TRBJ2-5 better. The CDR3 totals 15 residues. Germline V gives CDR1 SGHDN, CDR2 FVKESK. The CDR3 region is CASSQGLAAGETQYF. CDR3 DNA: TGTGCCAGCAGCCAAGGCTTAGCGGCTGGAGAGACCCAGTACTTC.

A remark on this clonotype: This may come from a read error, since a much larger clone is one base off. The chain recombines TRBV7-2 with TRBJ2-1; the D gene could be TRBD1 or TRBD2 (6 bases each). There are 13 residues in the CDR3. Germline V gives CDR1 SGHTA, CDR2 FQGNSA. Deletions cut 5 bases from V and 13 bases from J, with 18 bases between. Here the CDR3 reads CASSARDTGAQFF. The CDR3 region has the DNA TGTGCCAGCAGCGCGCGGGACACCGGGGCCCAGTTCTTC.